One and the same sample provided the 23 T cell receptor beta chains below, sequenced in a study of shared clonotypes between healthy human individuals (dated by TCRdb to the early 2020s). The library was prepared using the immunoSEQ multiplex PCR assay. TCRdb re-hosts the immuneACCESS table, in-frame sequences only. Its copies lack some clones; in the studies checked, an unresolved V gene accounts for under half of them, and the cause for the rest is not known. Within this sample are approximately 440,000 clones, with roughly four fifths of them counted one time only. The ten largest clones represent 12% of the sample. The sequencing input was PBMCs. These receptors came from a woman aged 40-49 years in good health. Some clones in this sample may be carry-over from other donors' samples.

This chain joins TRBV5-8 and TRBJ2-1, with TRBD2 matching 8 bases. The junction had 15 bases not matched to a gene; V was cut back by 4 bases and J by 6 bases. This CDR3 has 17 amino acids. Germline values: CDR1 SGHTS, CDR2 YDEGEE. Written as DNA, the CDR3 is TGTGCCAGCAGCGCGTTTAGCGGGGCCCTTTCTGGCAATGAGCAGTTCTTC. Translation gives CASSAFSGALSGNEQFF.

As regards this clone: This is likely an artifact of a read error, given a far larger clone one base away. This CDR3 is also generated by other DNA sequences in the sample. The chain links TRBV30 to TRBJ1-3, with D unclear. From germline, CDR1 is GTSNPN and CDR2 SVGIG (reference sequence). There are 14 residues in the CDR3. The CDR3 region has the DNA TGTGCCTGGAGTCCGGGGAACTCTGGAAACACCATATACTTT. It codes for CAWSPGNSGNTIYF.

Remarks on this clone: The junction departs from germline at one end; a sequencing error may be responsible. The chain carries TRBV6-6 and TRBJ2-5; D gene unclear. Germline V gene lookup returns CDR1 MNHNY and CDR2 SVGAGI (reference sequence). This CDR3 has 12 residues. CDR3 DNA sequence: TGCGCCAGCAGGAAAGGCGGAGAGACCCAGTACTTC. Amino acid sequence: CASRKGGETQYF.

This clone was found many times. The same CDR3 arises from other DNA sequences in this sample as well. The V and J genes are TRBV9 and TRBJ1-4, with 9 positions matching TRBD1. The CDR3 extends over 16 amino acids. Germline-derived CDR1 and CDR2 are SGDLS and YYNGEE. The V gene end was trimmed by 4 bases and the J gene end by 7 bases; junction bases not matched to a gene: 11. DNA of the CDR3: TGTGCCAGCAGCACCACCACAGGGGGCTTAGGTGAAAAACTGTTTTTT. This codes for CASSTTTGGLGEKLFF. Combining the CDR3 with reference TRBV9 and TRBJ1-4 gives the whole variable domain DSGVTQTPKHLITATGQRVTLRCSPRSGDLSVYWYQQSLDQGLQFLIQYYNGEERAKGNILERFSAQQFPDLHSELNLSSLELGDSALYFCASSTTTGGLGEKLFFGSGTQLSVL.

The chain joins TRBV5-3 to TRBJ2-2; 12 bases fit TRBD2. TRBV5-3 is flagged as an ORF with uncertain function. V lost 2 bases and J lost 3; bases outside the gene matches: 8. The CDR3 spans 18 residues. The DNA of the CDR3 is TGTGCCAGAAGCTTTCGTAGGACTAGCGGGACAGACACCGGGGAGCTGTTTTTT. Its protein is CARSFRRTSGTDTGELFF.

The rearrangement links TRBV28 to TRBJ2-7; D is unresolved. The CDR3 runs 14 residues. Trimming took 7 bases from V and 5 from J, leaving 18 bases between them. Germline V lookup: CDR1 MDHEN, CDR2 SYDVKM. CDR3 sequence reads: CASIRASSRDEQYF. CDR3 DNA sequence: TGTGCCAGCATTCGCGCTTCGAGCCGCGACGAGCAGTACTTC.

A remark on this clone: This may be a read error: a much more frequent sequence differs by one nucleotide. The chain joins TRBV6-6 to TRBJ1-2, with 7 bases lining up with TRBD1. The CDR3 is made up of 14 amino acids. V shed 2 bases and J 4 bases; nucleotides not matched to a gene: 4. The germline gives CDR1 MNHNY, CDR2 SVGAGI (reference sequence). CDR3 bases: TGTGCCAGCAGTTACCTGGGACAGCTCTATGGCTACACCTTC. It specifies CASSYLGQLYGYTF.

The chain couples TRBV6-5 to TRBJ1-5; D ambiguous. The CDR3 sequence is 13 residues long. V shed 2 bases and J shed 7 bases, with 9 bases lying between them. Per the germline V gene, CDR1 is MNHEY and CDR2 is SVGAGI. CDR3 region: CASSYGRSQPQHF. CDR3 bases: TGTGCCAGCAGTTACGGAAGGTCGCAGCCCCAGCATTTT.

The chain employs TRBV18 and TRBJ2-7; D gene ambiguous. Trimming took 4 bases from V and 3 from J, leaving 13 bases between them. CDR3 size: 14 residues. The germline V gene encodes CDR1 KGHSH and CDR2 LQKENI. In DNA form, the CDR3 reads TGTGCCAGCTCACTAGCCGGGCCGCACTACGAGCAGTACTTC. This gives the protein CASSLAGPHYEQYF.

The chain is built from TRBV27 and TRBJ2-2; the D gene is possibly TRBD2 (6 bases). V was shortened by 6 bases and J by 4 bases, with 15 bases between the two germline ends. Germline V gene lookup returns CDR1 MNHEY and CDR2 SMNVEV (reference sequence). There are 15 residues in the CDR3. The CDR3 nucleotides are TGTGCCAGCAGCCCCATAGTGGGGGGCACCGGGGAGCTGTTTTTT. Amino acid sequence: CASSPIVGGTGELFF.

The chain couples TRBV5-1 to TRBJ2-4; 10 positions agree with TRBD1. V trimming: 4 bases; J trimming: 7 bases; junction bases outside the gene matches: 11. CDR3 size: 16 residues. The germline CDR1 and CDR2 sequences are SGHRS and YFSETQ. The CDR3 spells CASSPGDRGSRNIQYF. CDR3 sequence (DNA): TGCGCCAGCAGCCCCGGGGACAGGGGAAGTCGGAACATTCAGTACTTC.

The CDR3 DNA is TGTGCCACCAGCAGAGATCTGGGCCTCCCCGGGGAGCTGTTTTTT. Protein product: CATSRDLGLPGELFF. The J gene is TRBJ2-2, the V gene TRBV15; no reliable D call. CDR3 length: 15 residues. Germline V CDR1 and CDR2: LNHNV, YYDKDF (reference sequence). Trimming removed 0 bases from V and 6 bases from J, with 11 bases in between.

This chain connects TRBV6-1 to TRBJ2-1; D gene uncertain. The V gene lost 4 bases and the J gene lost 4 bases, with 8 bases spanning the gap. This CDR3 has 13 residues. Germline V CDR1 and CDR2: MNHNS, SASEGT. CDR3 protein: CASSAYTYNEQFF. The CDR3, as DNA: TGTGCCAGCAGTGCGTACACTTACAATGAGCAGTTCTTC.

This clone was picked up one time. The rearrangement uses TRBV5-4 and TRBJ1-2, with 10 bases that match TRBD1. J gave up 6 bases and V 4 bases, and 6 bases lay outside the gene matches. CDR1 and CDR2 from the germline V gene are SGHNT and YYREEE (reference sequence). The length of the CDR3 is 14 residues. Here the CDR3 DNA reads TGTGCCAGCAGCCCTCGACAGGGGGCTGATGGCTACACCTTC. Translating it yields CASSPRQGADGYTF.

This clone appeared once. V gene TRBV6-5 combines with J gene TRBJ2-6; D unclear. Per the germline V gene, CDR1 is MNHEY and CDR2 is SVGAGI. V gave up 7 bases and J gave up 5 bases, with 12 bases separating them. The CDR3 is 14 residues long. The CDR3 here is CASTASPRANVLTF. The CDR3 coding sequence is TGTGCCAGCACTGCATCCCCTCGGGCCAACGTCCTGACTTTC.

The chain has TRBV29-1 and TRBJ2-1; D is possibly TRBD2 (6 bases). Germline-derived CDR1 and CDR2 are SQVTM and ANQGSEA. V lost 6 bases to trimming and J lost 4 bases, with 16 bases between them. The CDR3 runs 14 residues. The CDR3 sequence: CSVTMAGSYNEQFF. CDR3 nucleotides: TGCAGCGTAACTATGGCGGGGTCTTACAATGAGCAGTTCTTC.

The V and J genes are TRBV6-1 and TRBJ1-4; D unresolved. Germline loops: CDR1 MNHNS, CDR2 SASEGT. The CDR3 is 14 residues long. Trimming took 6 bases from V and 2 from J, leaving 10 bases between them. CDR3 coding DNA: TGTGCCAGCAGGAAGGGCCTCACTAATGAAAAACTGTTTTTT. As protein: CASRKGLTNEKLFF.

The chain has TRBV27 and TRBJ1-1; TRBD1 is a possible D gene (5 bases). This CDR3 is 15 amino acids long. V was shortened by 2 bases and J by 2 bases, with 12 bases between the two germline ends. Germline-derived CDR1 and CDR2 are MNHEY and SMNVEV (reference sequence). CDR3: CASSLRGVSNTEAFF. The CDR3 DNA follows: TGTGCCAGCAGTTTAAGGGGTGTGAGTAACACTGAAGCTTTCTTT.

The chain couples TRBV28 to TRBJ1-6; D gene uncertain. V lost 7 bases and J lost 4, with 2 bases in between. The CDR3 sequence is 11 residues long. CDR1 is MDHEN, CDR2 SYDVKM, per germline. DNA of the CDR3: TGTGCCAGCAATTATAATTCACCCCTCCACTTT. It encodes CASNYNSPLHF.

This chain connects TRBV4-2 to TRBJ2-7, with 9 positions matching TRBD1. V lost 6 bases, J lost 3 bases, and 3 bases stayed unmatched. Germline V CDR1 and CDR2: LGHNA, YNFKEQ. The CDR3 spans 13 residues. Written as DNA, the CDR3 is TGTGCCAGCAGTGGGACAGGGCTCTACGAGCAGTACTTC. Protein product: CASSGTGLYEQYF.

This chain uses TRBV7-7 with TRBJ2-1; a possible D gene is TRBD1 (5 bases). V was clipped by 4 bases and J by 4 bases, with 8 bases between them. The germline V gene has CDR1 SSHAT and CDR2 FNYEAQ (reference sequence). The CDR3 spans 13 residues. The CDR3 loop reads CASSSDSYNEQFF. For the CDR3, the DNA is TGTGCCAGCAGCTCCGACAGTTACAATGAGCAGTTCTTC.

A remark on this clone: With only one base between it and a far larger clone, this is likely a read error. The sample carries other DNA sequences with the same CDR3. The chain recombines TRBV6-5 with TRBJ1-1, with unresolved D. From germline, CDR1 is MNHEY and CDR2 SVGAGI. The CDR3 runs to 13 residues. In nucleotides, the CDR3 is TGCGCCAGCAGTCGAACAGAGAACACTGAAGCTTTCTTT. Protein product: CASSRTENTEAFF.

This clone was counted only a few times. The junction differs from germline at one of its ends, possibly a read error. Distinct nucleotide sequences in the sample also encode this CDR3. J is TRBJ2-3 and V is TRBV7-9; 8 nucleotides line up with TRBD2. Germline V gene lookup returns CDR1 SEHNR and CDR2 FQNEAQ (reference sequence). The CDR3 spans 14 residues. For the CDR3, the DNA is TGCGCCAGCAGCTTTAGCGGGAACACAGATACGCAGTATTTT. Translation gives CASSFSGNTDTQYF.